The count of the clone carrying this TCR beta chain is one. Antigen specificity is unknown. cDNA molecules, individually, were tagged with unique molecular identifiers. TCRdb redid the calling of the 5' RACE reads with MiXCR, one entry per CDR3 protein. The table includes tens of thousands of distinct CDR3 sequences, around 23% detected once. This specimen comes from a study of early T cells in non-severe SARS-CoV-2 infection. In the study overall: Chains from this unsorted whole-blood bulk RNA could not be paired. Broader study findings: Comparison of clonotypes with VDJdb favored anti-spike CD8 responses while missing private and CD4 specificities.

This CDR3 has 14 amino acids. Germline lookup yields CDR1 MNHEY and CDR2 SVGAGI. V was clipped by 2 bases and J by 6 bases; unmatched bases: 5. This sequence originates from an adult who was a healthcare worker with PCR-confirmed SARS-CoV-2 infection or an uninfected control (not recorded which). The chain recombines TRBV6-5 with TRBJ1-2; 8 positions match TRBD1. This specimen was whole blood, taken at baseline. Here the CDR3 reads CASSYGTGSDGYTF. DNA of the CDR3: TGTGCCAGCAGTTACGGGACAGGCTCCGATGGCTACACCTTC.